Listed here is a single TCR beta chain. These data originate in a study of shared clonotypes between healthy human individuals. The repertoire was sequenced with immunoSEQ multiplex PCR; TCRdb's copy has only in-frame clones and lacks some. The data show about a million clones, 65% to 75% seen once. Trimming shortened V by 8 bases and J by 5 bases, and 18 bases separated the two germline ends. The CDR3 spans 14 residues. Looked up from germline, CDR1 is MRHNA and CDR2 is SNTAGT. The sequence derives from a man between 18 and 29 years old in good health. The sample consisted of memory CD4+ T cells sorted from blood. Subset of the sample: CD45RA-negative fraction. The chain is built from TRBV6-4 and TRBJ1-2, with a possible D match to TRBD1 (5 bases). The CDR3 bases are TGTGCCAGCGGAGGGTGGGGGATGCCTTATGGCTACACCTTC. Its protein product is CASGGWGMPYGYTF.